This record looks at one TCR beta chain sequence and its context. Primers used in a second PCR of roughly 6 to 11 cycles were a sample-barcoded 5' primer and a J-beta primer mix. Every sample returned 3 million or more CDR3-containing paired-end reads. TCRdb recomputed calls from the 5' RACE reads with MiXCR, one row per CDR3 protein. The profile covers around 650,000 distinct CDR3 sequences, with less than 45% appearing a single time and around 30% taken by the ten largest. This record belongs to a study of blood T cells in healthy people across ages. Study-level background: Using template switching, researchers captured about one barcoded beta molecule for each two T cells.

The V gene end was trimmed by 0 bases and the J gene end by 8 bases; junction bases not matched to a gene: 12. The CDR3 runs 17 residues. The germline CDR1 and CDR2 sequences are LGHNA and YSLEER. Specimen: blood. J is TRBJ2-4 and V is TRBV4-3, with TRBD2 identical over 8 bases. This TCR came from a man aged 80 or over in good health. The CDR3, as DNA: TGCGCCAGCAGCCAAGAGGCCCGAGCGGGAGTCCCAGACATTCAGTACTTC. It yields the protein CASSQEARAGVPDIQYF.